This T cell receptor beta chain was recorded in a study of CD8+ T cells in alopecia areata (dated by TCRdb to the late 2010s). As for the study more broadly: Treated patients were enrolled in an open-label pilot trial of oral tofacitinib, 5 to 10 mg twice daily, for moderate-to-severe alopecia areata. To study T cell clonal expansion in alopecia areata, the researchers applied high-throughput TCRbeta sequencing to both the C3H/HeJ mouse model and human patients. Patients stayed on tofacitinib for 6 to 18 months and then had 6 months of follow-up off drug so that delayed response and recurrence could be assessed. Patients on tofacitinib were biopsied at baseline and after 4 and 24 weeks of treatment, and several of the patients also had a later scalp biopsy. TCRbeta CDR3 regions were amplified by immunoSEQ multiplex PCR with 35 Vbeta forward and 13 Jbeta reverse primers. Human TCRbeta sequencing covered scalp tissue and sorted CD4+ and CD8+ peripheral blood T cells from patchy and totalis/universalis alopecia areata patients and healthy controls. Scalp clonality was compared across normal scalp (n=4), patchy alopecia areata scalp (n=8), and alopecia totalis/universalis scalp (n=8). RNA came from the PAXgene miRNA kit for fixed scalp, the miRNeasy kit for PBMCs, and the RNeasy kit for mouse skin. On the study overall, not on this receptor specifically: Compared with normal scalp, lesional scalp had higher clonality and more expanded CD8+ clones, particularly in alopecia totalis/universalis, a pattern that suggests antigenic drive. Scalp TCR repertoire analysis is complicated because resident alphabeta T cells in normal human skin are also sequenced, whereas mouse skin is dominated by gammadelta T cells. TCR sequences shared between patients were less clear than in mice, possibly partly because of HLA diversity in the patient population.

The library was built by means of the immunoSEQ multiplex PCR assay. For TCR sequencing, RNA was extracted from every sample and reverse transcribed into cDNA to serve as template. SuperScript III was used to make first-strand cDNA, primed with a 2:1 mix of oligo-dT and random hexamers. Amplification bias was assessed with a synthetic immune receptor repertoire, and residual bias was removed computationally. The published analysis was carried out like this. Raw reads were preprocessed to remove errors, and CDR3 was defined according to IMGT conventions as the region from the conserved cysteine to phenylalanine. Clonality was calculated as 1 minus Shannon entropy normalized by log2 of the number of productive unique TCRs. CD4 or CD8 identity of scalp clones was inferred by cross-referencing scalp TCRbeta sequences with sorted blood CD4 and CD8 repertoires. The source is immuneACCESS, and TCRdb retained only in-frame sequences with V and J called. Part of the clones is not carried over; for the studies checked, unresolved V genes explain less than half of this, and the remainder is unexplained. From that table come the V and J calls and clone size; the DNA was used to work out D and trimming. Here the sample has 150,000 or so clones; about 66% occur a single time. More than 9.5% of the sample goes to the ten largest clones.

The time point tag for this specimen amounts to: baseline before oral tofacitinib. Lesional scalp punch biopsies and peripheral blood were obtained from alopecia areata patients. PBMCs were isolated by density centrifugation and stained for CD3, CD4 and CD8, and CD4+ and CD8+ T cells were sorted on a FACSAria. CDR1 and CDR2 (SQVTM, ANQGSEA) derive from the germline V gene. V loses 7 bases, J loses 5 bases, and the germline ends lie 14 bases apart. The CDR3, from cysteine to phenylalanine, totals 12 residues. CDR3 DNA is the only sequence kept; it has 36 bases, read in frame from the first base. For this clone: The antigen it recognizes is unknown. No base quality information exists; no much larger clone differs at one position.

Sequenced here: CD8+ T cells sorted from blood, sampled at week 0. The TCR comes from a human donor with alopecia areata. The chain links TRBV29-1 with TRBJ1-1, and possibly TRBD1, on 5 matching bases. The DNA sequence follows: TGCAGCGCCCACGGGGCCCGAACTGAAGCTTTCTTT. Translated, it gives CSAHGARTEAFF.